This T cell receptor beta chain was captured by sequencing in a study of cytomegalovirus exposure and HLA in healthy donors. As for the study in general: A later analysis reported the same platform for the roughly 120 validation repertoires and the roughly 700 first-cohort repertoires.

CDR3 length equals 14 residues. Per the germline V gene, CDR1 is ENHRY and CDR2 is SYGVKD. J gave up 7 bases and V 5 bases, and 8 bases lay outside the gene matches. TCRdb's copy holds only in-frame clones and misses some; the assay was immunoSEQ multiplex PCR. The data show 100,000 to 150,000 clones, approximately 89% seen once. Overall study findings and caveats: Most TCR sequences were rare, but some public TCRs occurred in many donors. Later, an analysis found that TCR clusters from the first cohort tended to co-occur in the 130 or so validation repertoires. Reports described diagnosis of cytomegalovirus status by the classifier as highly specific and sensitive.

As concerns this clone: Its antigen is currently unknown.

The chain has TRBV10-3 and TRBJ2-1; TRBD2 matches at 7 bases. Material for sequencing was PBMCs. This sequence was found in a young man in good health and CMV-seronegative. The CDR3 nucleotides are TGTGCCATCAGTCCGAGACTAGCAGGTAATGAGCAGTTCTTC. It yields the protein CAISPRLAGNEQFF.